This T cell receptor beta chain was documented in a study of T-cell memory formation after mild COVID-19. The study's findings and limits: Researchers report contracting CD4+ clones mostly in CM and EM, with CD8+ clones in EMRA. The finding that pre-infection memory included some responding clones suggested that cross-reactive memory joined.

The CDR3 runs 11 residues. 5'RACE with constant-segment primers yielded barcoded, UMI-tagged TCR alpha and TCR beta cDNA libraries. TCRdb reprocessed the 5' RACE reads with MiXCR, giving one entry per CDR3 protein. The table lists 270,000 or so distinct CDR3 sequences, over 15% of them singletons. Concerning this clonotype: The antigen is undetermined. One end of the junction fails to match germline, which may point to a read error.

The chain combines TRBV12-3 or TRBV12-4 with TRBJ1-1; D is ambiguous. The receptor's source is a man between 18 and 29 years old who had mild COVID-19 (a few samples of this study predate the infection). Cell type and time point are not known. The sample comprised PBMCs or a T cell subset sorted from them (not recorded which). CDR3 nucleotides: TGTGCTAGCAGATCCCGGACTGAAGCTTTCTTT. It yields the protein CASRSRTEAFF.